The 19 T cell receptor beta chains presented below share a single source sample, sequenced in a study of cytomegalovirus exposure and HLA in healthy donors. A multiplex PCR was run with 60 Vbeta primers and 13 Jbeta primers. Profiled with immunoSEQ multiplex PCR; TCRdb holds only in-frame clones, not every one. This table holds 100,000 to 150,000 clones. Sequenced material: PBMCs. Every receptor here comes from a woman in her thirties or forties in good health and CMV-seropositive.

The J gene is TRBJ2-1, the V gene TRBV5-1; 10 bases match TRBD2. CDR1 is SGHRS, CDR2 YFSETQ, per germline. V lost 4 bases, J lost 4 bases, and 14 bases stayed unmatched. The CDR3 contains 18 residues. The CDR3 DNA is TGCGCCAGCAGCATGAGGCTAAGCGGGAGGGTCGGATACAATGAGCAGTTCTTC. Translation gives CASSMRLSGRVGYNEQFF.

The gene calls are TRBV9 and TRBJ1-1; D unresolved. There are 16 residues in the CDR3. The germline V gene encodes CDR1 SGDLS and CDR2 YYNGEE. The germline V and J ends were trimmed by 3 bases and 0 bases, with 15 bases remaining between them. CDR3 sequence (DNA): TGTGCCAGCAGCGCCTCGCACGGGAGAATGAACACTGAAGCTTTCTTT. It specifies CASSASHGRMNTEAFF.

The rearrangement joins TRBV27 to TRBJ2-7, with D perhaps matching TRBD2 (6 bases). The V gene lost 3 bases and the J gene lost 4 bases, with 10 bases spanning the gap. The germline gives CDR1 MNHEY, CDR2 SMNVEV (reference sequence). This CDR3 contains 13 residues. CDR3 residues: CASSFWGDYEQYF. CDR3 nucleotide sequence: TGTGCCAGCAGTTTCTGGGGGGATTACGAGCAGTACTTC.

The rearrangement uses TRBV28 and TRBJ2-2, with 7 bases matching TRBD2. The CDR3 spans 13 residues. Germline V gives CDR1 MDHEN, CDR2 SYDVKM. Trimming removed 8 bases from V and 6 bases from J; junction bases left unmatched: 6. The CDR3, as DNA: TGTGCCAGCTATGGTCGGGGGGCCGGGGAGCTGTTTTTT. This sequence encodes CASYGRGAGELFF. Variable domain in full (rest from reference TRBV28 and TRBJ2-2): DVKVTQSSRYLVKRTGEKVFLECVQDMDHENMFWYRQDPGLGLRLIYFSYDVKMKEKGDIPEGYSVSREKKERFSLILESASTNQTSMYLCASYGRGAGELFFGEGSRLTVL.

The chain combines TRBV19 with TRBJ2-1; TRBD2 might be the D (6 bases). Trimming took off 8 bases at V and 2 bases at J, with 13 bases between the two ends. This CDR3 is 14 amino acids long. In germline, CDR1 is LNHDA, CDR2 SQIVND (reference sequence). The CDR3 DNA follows: TGTGCCAGTTCCATAGCGGATACCTACAATGAGCAGTTCTTC. Translating it yields CASSIADTYNEQFF.

The rearrangement links TRBV5-1 to TRBJ1-1; perhaps TRBD1 as D (5 bases). Germline CDR1 reads SGHRS; CDR2 reads YFSETQ. The CDR3 has 15 amino acids. Trimming pared 0 bases from V and 4 bases from J, leaving 13 bases between. The CDR3: CASSLGDSLSTEAFF. The CDR3 DNA follows: TGCGCCAGCAGCTTGGGAGACAGCCTGAGCACTGAAGCTTTCTTT.

V is TRBV28 and J is TRBJ1-1; 7 bases match TRBD1. Germline trimming cut 2 bases from V and 11 bases from J; bases unmatched to any gene: 14. This CDR3 comprises 15 residues. Germline-derived CDR1 and CDR2 are MDHEN and SYDVKM. CDR3 coding DNA: TGTGCCAGCAGTTTACCACAAGAACAGGGGCGCGGCGCTTTCTTT. Protein sequence: CASSLPQEQGRGAFF.

The chain is built from TRBV29-1 and TRBJ2-5; a weak D match, TRBD2 (5 bases). The germline V gene has CDR1 SQVTM and CDR2 ANQGSEA. V gave up 7 bases and J gave up 5 bases, with 17 bases separating them. The CDR3 runs 13 residues. In DNA, the CDR3 is TGCAGCGCTGGCCGGCGGACTTTGGAGACCCAGTACTTC. Protein sequence: CSAGRRTLETQYF.

V is TRBV28 and J is TRBJ2-3, with 14 bases identical to TRBD2. The junction had 5 bases not matched to a gene; V was cut back by 1 base and J by 8 bases. This CDR3 comprises 16 residues. Per germline, CDR1 MDHEN and CDR2 SYDVKM. The CDR3 DNA is TGTGCCAGCAGTTTATCGGGACTAGCGGGAGTGGGTACGCAGTATTTT. Residues: CASSLSGLAGVGTQYF. Full variable domain (missing parts from reference TRBV28 and TRBJ2-3): DVKVTQSSRYLVKRTGEKVFLECVQDMDHENMFWYRQDPGLGLRLIYFSYDVKMKEKGDIPEGYSVSREKKERFSLILESASTNQTSMYLCASSLSGLAGVGTQYFGPGTRLTVL.

V usage is TRBV5-4 and J usage is TRBJ2-1; TRBD2 might be the D (5 bases). Between the trimmed V and J ends, which lost 4 bases and 4 bases, there was a span of 15 bases. CDR3 length: 15 amino acids. Germline V CDR1 and CDR2: SGHNT, YYREEE (reference sequence). The CDR3 spells CASSLKASGYNEQFF. The CDR3 region has the DNA TGTGCCAGCAGCCTTAAGGCGAGCGGTTACAATGAGCAGTTCTTC.

The J gene is TRBJ1-1, the V gene TRBV27, with a possible D match to TRBD1 (5 bases). The CDR3 extends over 14 amino acids. Trimming pared 6 bases from V and 4 bases from J, leaving 15 bases between. Germline V gives CDR1 MNHEY, CDR2 SMNVEV (reference sequence). This CDR3 is CASRTGRGSTEAFF. CDR3 coding DNA: TGTGCCAGCAGAACGGGACGGGGGAGCACTGAAGCTTTCTTT.

The gene calls are TRBV6-6 and TRBJ2-1, with D possibly being TRBD1 (5 bases). This CDR3 comprises 13 residues. The germline CDR1 and CDR2 sequences are MNHNY and SVGAGI (reference sequence). V was pared by 7 bases and J by 2 bases, with 9 bases between. The CDR3 DNA follows: TGTGCCAGCAAACAGGTCCCCTACAATGAGCAGTTCTTC. This encodes CASKQVPYNEQFF.

The V call is TRBV6-1, the J call TRBJ2-5, with 11 bases identical to TRBD2. V lost 6 bases, J lost 4 bases, and 1 base stayed unmatched. CDR3 size: 13 residues. CDR1 and CDR2 from the germline V gene are MNHNS and SASEGT. The DNA of the CDR3 is TGTGCCAGCAGCGGACTAGCGGGAGAGACCCAGTACTTC. This codes for CASSGLAGETQYF.

The chain recombines TRBV5-6 with TRBJ1-2, with unresolved D. Germline assignment: CDR1 SGHDT and CDR2 YYEEEE. The V gene lost 1 base and the J gene lost 4 bases, with 8 bases spanning the gap. This CDR3 has 13 amino acids. Here the CDR3 reads CASSLSHAYGYTF. CDR3 DNA: TGTGCCAGCAGCTTGTCACATGCCTATGGCTACACCTTC. Full variable domain (remainder filled in from reference TRBV5-6 and TRBJ1-2): DAGVTQSPTHLIKTRGQQVTLRCSPKSGHDTVSWYQQALGQGPQFIFQYYEEEERQRGNFPDRFSGHQFPNYSSELNVNALLLGDSALYLCASSLSHAYGYTFGSGTRLTVV.

The chain employs TRBV7-2 and TRBJ2-7; 11 bases match TRBD2. The ends lost 1 base at V and 3 bases at J; junction bases unmatched: 2. The germline CDR1 and CDR2 sequences are SGHTA and FQGNSA. This CDR3 contains 15 residues. In DNA form, the CDR3 reads TGTGCCAGCAGCTTAGTAACTAGCGGGAGCTACGAGCAGTACTTC. The encoded protein is CASSLVTSGSYEQYF.

This rearrangement joins TRBV6-6 to TRBJ2-3, with 8 bases lining up with TRBD2. With 5 bases clipped from V and 4 bases from J, the junction kept 11 bases outside the gene matches. Germline CDR1 and CDR2: MNHNY and SVGAGI (reference sequence). The CDR3 sequence is 16 residues long. This CDR3 is CASSRRGPAGADTQYF. As DNA, the CDR3 is TGTGCCAGCAGTCGAAGGGGACCAGCGGGGGCAGATACGCAGTATTTT.

The V call is TRBV19, the J call TRBJ1-1; 9 positions match TRBD1. V shed 1 base and J 2 bases; nucleotides not matched to a gene: 5. There are 16 residues in the CDR3. Germline lookup yields CDR1 LNHDA and CDR2 SQIVND (reference sequence). The CDR3 here is CASSIAGTGHNTEAFF. Written as DNA, the CDR3 is TGTGCCAGTAGTATAGCCGGGACAGGGCACAACACTGAAGCTTTCTTT. The complete variable domain, with remaining parts taken from reference TRBV19 and TRBJ1-1, reads DGGITQSPKYLFRKEGQNVTLSCEQNLNHDAMYWYRQDPGQGLRLIYYSQIVNDFQKGDIAEGYSVSREKKESFPLTVTSAQKNPTAFYLCASSIAGTGHNTEAFFGQGTRLTVV.

The CDR3 sequence: CASSLGHTEQYF. In DNA form, the CDR3 reads TGTGCCAGCAGCTTAGGACATACCGAGCAGTACTTC. The chain couples TRBV11-2 to TRBJ2-7, with D unclear. Germline V gene lookup returns CDR1 SGHAT and CDR2 FQNNGV. V lost 1 base and J 6 bases, leaving 7 bases between the germline ends. The CDR3 sequence is 12 residues long.

The chain couples TRBV2 to TRBJ1-2; D uncertain. Germline V gene data show CDR1 as SNHLY and CDR2 as FYNNEI. V gave up 6 bases and J gave up 0 bases, with 14 bases separating them. The CDR3 is 15 residues long. CDR3: CASRQVPPPNYGYTF. Written as DNA, the CDR3 is TGTGCCAGCAGGCAGGTGCCCCCTCCTAACTATGGCTACACCTTC.